This TCR beta chain derives from a study of cytomegalovirus exposure and HLA in healthy donors. Findings and limits, study-wide: A previous analysis found most TCR beta V segments productive roughly 87% or roughly 30% of the time. Reportedly, TCR beta sequences accurately predicted HLA-A and HLA-B alleles in most subjects.

The PCR employed 60 Vbeta primers together with 13 Jbeta primers. The table came from immunoSEQ multiplex PCR; TCRdb's copy has only in-frame clones and leaves some out. The sample carries under 200,000 clones, approximately 67% recorded once. This clone was detected once. The antigen is undetermined. The CDR3 runs 15 residues. Germline V gene data show CDR1 as SGHTA and CDR2 as FQGNSA. J was trimmed by 8 bases and V by 5 bases; bases with no gene match: 9. The source of this sequence is a man in his forties or fifties in good health and CMV-seronegative. Sequencing was carried out using PBMCs. The J gene is TRBJ1-2, the V gene TRBV7-2; 12 bases line up with TRBD1. CDR3 sequence (DNA): TGTGCCAGCAGCCTTCTGGGACAGGGGGCCTCAGGCTACACCTTC. Translation: CASSLLGQGASGYTF.